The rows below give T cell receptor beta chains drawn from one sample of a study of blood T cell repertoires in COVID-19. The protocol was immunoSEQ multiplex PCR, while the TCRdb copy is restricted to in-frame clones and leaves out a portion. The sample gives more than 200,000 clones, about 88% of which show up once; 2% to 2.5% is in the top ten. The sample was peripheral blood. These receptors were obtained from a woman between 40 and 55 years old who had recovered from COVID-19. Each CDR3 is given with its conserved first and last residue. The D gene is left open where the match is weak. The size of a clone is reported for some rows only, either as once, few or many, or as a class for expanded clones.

TGTGCCAGCAGGGAGCAGGGGGCGAGTGGGAACACCATATATTTT	CASREQGASGNTIYF	-	TRBV7-2	TRBJ1-3	TRBD1
TGTGCCAGCAGTTTAGACAGGGCGCCGTATGGCTACACCTTC	CASSLDRAPYGYTF	-	TRBV28	TRBJ1-2	TRBD1
TGTGCCTGGAGAGGTAGCGGCATTCCCTACAATGAGCAGTTCTTC	CAWRGSGIPYNEQFF	-	TRBV30	TRBJ2-1	-
TGTGCCAGCAGCGTGAGACTAGCGGGAGAAGATACGCAGTATTTT	CASSVRLAGEDTQYF	-	TRBV9	TRBJ2-3	TRBD2
TGTGCCAGCGGGAGCGGGCTCAGTCGCGAGCAGTACTTC	CASGSGLSREQYF	few	TRBV7-2	TRBJ2-7	-
TGCGCCAGCAGCCGGGCCGGGGCCAACGTCCTGACTTTC	CASSRAGANVLTF	-	TRBV4-1	TRBJ2-6	-
TGTGCCAGCGGGGGGGCACTTTTCACCTCCTACAATGAGCAGTTCTTC	CASGGALFTSYNEQFF	-	TRBV19	TRBJ2-1	TRBD2
TGTGCCAGCAGCGTGGGACAGTACACTGAAGCTTTCTTT	CASSVGQYTEAFF	-	TRBV9	TRBJ1-1	TRBD1
TGTGCCACCAGTGTACGCGGAGGGCAGTATTTT	CATSVRGGQYF	-	TRBV24-1	TRBJ2-3	-
TGTGCCAGCAGTCATAGGACAGGGCCTAACTCTGGGGCCAACGTCCTGACTTTC	CASSHRTGPNSGANVLTF	-	TRBV27	TRBJ2-6	TRBD1
TGCGCCAGCAGCCAGCAGACAGGGGATGGCTACACCTTC	CASSQQTGDGYTF	-	TRBV4-3	TRBJ1-2	TRBD1
TGTGCCAGCAGCGGTACAGGGCGGGAGACCCAGTACTTC	CASSGTGRETQYF	-	TRBV5-4	TRBJ2-5	-
TGTGCCAGCAGTTTACGGGACAGGGGATTGTTT	CASSLRDRGLF	-	TRBV12-3/TRBV12-4	TRBJ1-3	TRBD1
TGCGCCAGCAGCTCCAACCTAGCGGGGTGGAATGAGCAGTTCTTC	CASSSNLAGWNEQFF	-	TRBV5-1	TRBJ2-1	TRBD2
TGTGCCATCAGCCCCACCCCCGGACAGGGCACTGAAGCTTTCTTT	CAISPTPGQGTEAFF	-	TRBV10-3	TRBJ1-1	TRBD1
TGTGCCAGCAGCTTTAGCGGCCGATTTAATGAAAAACTGTTTTTT	CASSFSGRFNEKLFF	-	TRBV7-8	TRBJ1-4	-
TGTGCCAGCACCAGGGGATCAGGGTCCACCGGGGAGCTGTTTTTT	CASTRGSGSTGELFF	-	TRBV6-5	TRBJ2-2	-
TGTGCCAGTAGTATCGGCGGTAGGAGCTCCTACGAGCAGTACTTC	CASSIGGRSSYEQYF	-	TRBV19	TRBJ2-7	-
TGCGCCAGCAGCGAGAACTCGAGGCTAGCGGGGGGCCGGACCTACGAGCAGTACTTC	CASSENSRLAGGRTYEQYF	once	TRBV4-1	TRBJ2-7	TRBD2
TGTGCCAGCAGCTCCTACTCAGGGGGCGTAGGATCTGGGGCCAACGTCCTGACTTTC	CASSSYSGGVGSGANVLTF	-	TRBV5-4	TRBJ2-6	TRBD1
TGTGCCAGCAAAAAATCAGGGGGTGGAAACTATGGCTACACCTTC	CASKKSGGGNYGYTF	once	TRBV2	TRBJ1-2	TRBD1
TGTGCCAGCAGTTCCCTAGCGGGGGGCCAGGAGACCCAGTACTTC	CASSSLAGGQETQYF	-	TRBV6-5	TRBJ2-5	TRBD2
TGCGCCAGCAGCCAAGATACAGGCTTCTATGGCTACACCTTC	CASSQDTGFYGYTF	-	TRBV4-1	TRBJ1-2	-
TGTGCCAGCACCTTTCTCCTAGCGGGGGGGAATGAGCAGTTCTTC	CASTFLLAGGNEQFF	-	TRBV6-6	TRBJ2-1	TRBD2
TGCAGTGCTAGTGGCGGACAGGGTTATGGCTACACCTTC	CSASGGQGYGYTF	once	TRBV20-1	TRBJ1-2	TRBD1
TGTGCCAGCAGCTTAGTGGGACAGGGTAAAGAGCAGTACTTC	CASSLVGQGKEQYF	-	TRBV7-2	TRBJ2-7	TRBD1
TGTGCCAGTAGTGTTACAGGGGGCAATCAGCCCCAGCATTTT	CASSVTGGNQPQHF	-	TRBV19	TRBJ1-5	TRBD1
TGTGCCAGCGGAAGGGGGAGCCCTTACAATGAGCAGTTCTTC	CASGRGSPYNEQFF	-	TRBV3-1/TRBV3-2	TRBJ2-1	-
TGTGCCAGCTCACCGCAGGGGCTTGTGAACACTGAAGCTTTCTTT	CASSPQGLVNTEAFF	-	TRBV18	TRBJ1-1	-
TGTGCCTGGAGCTTCCACCGGGGGAGTGGGGAGACCCAGTACTTC	CAWSFHRGSGETQYF	-	TRBV30	TRBJ2-5	-
TGTGCCATCAGTGAGACTGGACAGTTAAACATTCAGTACTTC	CAISETGQLNIQYF	-	TRBV10-3	TRBJ2-4	-
TGTGCCTCCTCCAGCGGCGGGAGGGCCTACAATGAGCAGTTCTTC	CASSSGGRAYNEQFF	few	TRBV7-2	TRBJ2-1	TRBD2
TGTGCCAGTAGTACCACAGGGACGGAGACCCAGTACTTC	CASSTTGTETQYF	-	TRBV19	TRBJ2-5	-
TGTGCCAGCAGTGGCCGACTAGTAGAAGAGACCCAGTACTTC	CASSGRLVEETQYF	-	TRBV2	TRBJ2-5	-
TGTGCCAGCAGGTCGAATACAGGATTTAGCAATCAGCCCCAGCATTTT	CASRSNTGFSNQPQHF	once	TRBV28	TRBJ1-5	-
TGTGCCAGCAGCCCCAGACGGGGAGAGACCCAGTACTTC	CASSPRRGETQYF	-	TRBV7-2	TRBJ2-5	-
TGTGCCTGGAGTGCATCCGGGACAGGGAATGAAAAACTGTTTTTT	CAWSASGTGNEKLFF	-	TRBV30	TRBJ1-4	TRBD1
TGTGCCAGCGGAACTTGGACAGGGGTACAGGGCAATCAGCCCCAGCATTTT	CASGTWTGVQGNQPQHF	-	TRBV28	TRBJ1-5	TRBD1
TGTGCCTGGAGCCGCGACAGATTAAACTATGGCTACACCTTC	CAWSRDRLNYGYTF	-	TRBV30	TRBJ1-2	-
TGTGCCACCGCTTCGGGGGAGCCTACCTACGAGCAGTACTTC	CATASGEPTYEQYF	-	TRBV24-1	TRBJ2-7	-